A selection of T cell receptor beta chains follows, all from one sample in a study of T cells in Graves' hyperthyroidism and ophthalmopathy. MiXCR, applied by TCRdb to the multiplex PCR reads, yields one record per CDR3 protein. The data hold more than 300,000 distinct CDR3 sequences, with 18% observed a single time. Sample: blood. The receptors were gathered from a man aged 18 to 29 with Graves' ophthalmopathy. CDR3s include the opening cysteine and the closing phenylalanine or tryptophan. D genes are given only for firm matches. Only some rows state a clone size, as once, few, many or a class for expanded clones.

CASSQTLYGYTF	TGTGCCAGCAGCCAAACCTTATATGGCTACACCTTC	TRBV5-6	TRBJ1-2	-	many
CSARDEAGLAGGGSYEQYF	TGCAGTGCTAGAGATGAGGCGGGACTAGCGGGGGGAGGTTCCTACGAGCAGTACTTC	TRBV20-1	TRBJ2-7	TRBD2	few
CASSVAGGSADTQYF	TGTGCCAGCAGCGTAGCCGGGGGGAGTGCAGATACGCAGTATTTT	TRBV9	TRBJ2-3	TRBD2	many
CASSQGYAMNTEAFF	TGTGCCAGCAGCCAAGGATATGCCATGAACACTGAAGCTTTCTTT	TRBV3-1	TRBJ1-1	-	many
CASSFLGKGEKLFF	TGTGCCAGTTCATTTCTGGGGAAAGGTGAAAAACTGTTTTTT	TRBV19	TRBJ1-4	-	-
CASRKLSGTGDNEQFF	TGTGCCAGCAGAAAGCTTTCGGGGACAGGGGACAATGAGCAGTTCTTC	TRBV6-1	TRBJ2-1	TRBD1	many
CASSLGHEEKLFF	TGCGCCAGCAGCTTGGGACATGAGGAAAAACTGTTTTTT	TRBV5-1	TRBJ1-4	-	few
CASSLDLREAFF	TGTGCCAGCAGCTTAGATCTCAGGGAAGCTTTCTTT	TRBV7-9	TRBJ1-1	-	few
CASSEFASTDTQYF	TGTGCCAGCAGTGAGTTTGCTAGCACAGATACGCAGTATTTT	TRBV2	TRBJ2-3	-	many
CASSLALGGGEKLFF	TGTGCCAGCAGCTTAGCGCTGGGAGGGGGTGAAAAACTGTTTTTT	TRBV7-8	TRBJ1-4	-	many
CASSWGLGGYEQYF	TGCGCCAGCAGCTGGGGGCTCGGAGGGTACGAGCAGTACTTC	TRBV5-1	TRBJ2-7	-	-
CATSEPGDGYEQYF	TGTGCCACCAGTGAGCCGGGGGACGGCTACGAGCAGTACTTC	TRBV24-1	TRBJ2-7	-	-
CASSPSRGSYNEQFF	TGTGCCAGCAGCCCGAGCAGGGGAAGCTACAATGAGCAGTTCTTC	TRBV7-9	TRBJ2-1	-	-
CASSSPRQGGGTDTQYF	TGTGCCAGCAGTTCCCCCCGACAGGGGGGGGGGACAGATACGCAGTATTTT	TRBV27	TRBJ2-3	TRBD1	few
CASSQDRSAHEQYF	TGCGCCAGCAGCCAAGATCGGAGCGCCCACGAGCAGTACTTC	TRBV4-1	TRBJ2-7	-	-
CASSAQLGGTEAFF	TGCGCCAGCAGCGCGCAACTCGGGGGGACTGAAGCTTTCTTT	TRBV5-1	TRBJ1-1	-	many
CASGRTYEQYF	TGTGCCAGCGGGCGGACCTACGAGCAGTACTTC	TRBV2	TRBJ2-7	-	-
CASSHGGTGTTGANVLTF	TGTGCCAGCAGCCACGGCGGGACAGGGACCACTGGGGCCAACGTCCTGACTTTC	TRBV3-1	TRBJ2-6	TRBD1	-
CASSTAFQLASNYGYTF	TGTGCCAGTAGTACGGCCTTCCAACTGGCATCTAACTATGGCTACACCTTC	TRBV19	TRBJ1-2	-	-
CSVEGGFQETQYF	TGCAGCGTTGAGGGGGGGTTCCAAGAGACCCAGTACTTC	TRBV29-1	TRBJ2-5	TRBD2	-
CASSPPPGQAPYGYTF	TGTGCCAGCTCACCACCCCCGGGACAGGCTCCATATGGCTACACCTTC	TRBV18	TRBJ1-2	TRBD1	-
CASSRPGTGTSYEQYF	TGTGCCAGCAGTCGCCCCGGGACAGGGACCTCCTACGAGCAGTACTTC	TRBV28	TRBJ2-7	TRBD1	-
CASSLLGQSNTGELFF	TGTGCCAGCAGCTTATTGGGACAGTCGAACACCGGGGAGCTGTTTTTT	TRBV7-9	TRBJ2-2	TRBD1	-
CASSQGAVPGVFGYTF	TGTGCCAGCAGCCAAGGGGCGGTGCCTGGTGTTTTTGGCTACACCTTC	TRBV3-1	TRBJ1-2	-	many